The source of this T cell receptor beta chain is a study of monozygotic twins with cystic fibrosis. Study background: With about 15 PCR cycles, barcoded libraries came from about 3.2 micrograms of fragmented DNA.

This clone was recorded once. Antigen: not known. Points from the study as a whole: Nucleotide-identical clonotype sharing was significantly higher within monozygotic CF twin pairs than between unrelated CF individuals. Age, concordance and disease severity did not associate with shared CDR3 numbers.

V was cut by 3 bases and J by 0 bases, with 14 bases left in between. Germline CDR1 and CDR2: SQVTM and ANQGSEA. The CDR3 totals 15 residues. Data came from immunoSEQ multiplex PCR; TCRdb stores just in-frame clones and leaves some out. Of over 9,500 clones detected, 70% to 90% appear once; the ten largest clones hold around 0.5%. The rearrangement links TRBV29-1 to TRBJ2-5, with D unresolved. Sequencing was done on a sample of blood. This clonotype was obtained from a young man with cystic fibrosis. CDR3 sequence reads: CSVEGGKGHQETQYF. The CDR3 DNA reads TGCAGCGTTGAGGGTGGAAAAGGGCACCAAGAGACCCAGTACTTC.